The 19 T cell receptor beta chains given below trace back to one sample, sequenced in a study of cytomegalovirus exposure and HLA in healthy donors. The PCR had 60 Vbeta and 13 Jbeta primers. Some clones are missing from TCRdb's copy, which holds only in-frame ones; the method was immunoSEQ multiplex PCR. The table has about 140,000 clones, approximately 70% seen once. Sequencing was done on a sample of PBMCs. All receptors derive from a woman aged 60-70 years in good health and CMV-seronegative.

V usage is TRBV14 and J usage is TRBJ2-3; D not certain. The CDR3 totals 14 residues. V was cut by 0 bases and J by 7 bases, with 11 bases left in between. Germline V gene data show CDR1 as SGHDN and CDR2 as FVKESK. The CDR3 loop reads CASSQDPGVNTQYF. DNA of the CDR3: TGTGCCAGCAGCCAAGACCCCGGAGTAAATACGCAGTATTTT.

The chain combines TRBV4-1 with TRBJ1-5; weak D call: TRBD1 (6 bases). The CDR3 has 14 residues. Trimming took off 3 bases at V and 7 bases at J, with 13 bases between the two ends. The germline V gene has CDR1 MGHRA and CDR2 YSYEKL. This CDR3 reads CASSQPGTPQPQHF. As DNA, the CDR3 is TGCGCCAGCAGCCAGCCCGGGACACCACAGCCCCAGCATTTT.

In its sample, this clone was seen a few times. The CDR3: CASSAPRRGGKNIQYF. The CDR3 coding sequence is TGTGCCAGCAGCGCTCCCAGGAGGGGGGGCAAAAACATTCAGTACTTC. The chain carries TRBV5-6 and TRBJ2-4, with D possibly being TRBD2 (7 bases). Germline V CDR1 and CDR2: SGHDT, YYEEEE. V dropped 4 bases and J dropped 3 bases, with 17 bases sitting between them. This CDR3 has 16 amino acids.

The chain couples TRBV7-9 to TRBJ2-3; D perhaps matches TRBD2 (5 bases). This CDR3 contains 16 residues. V was cut by 1 base and J by 2 bases, with 13 bases left in between. CDR1 and CDR2 (germline): SEHNR, FQNEAQ (reference sequence). The CDR3 protein is CASSLVVGVPTDTQYF. CDR3 nucleotides: TGTGCCAGCAGCTTAGTTGTGGGAGTGCCCACAGATACGCAGTATTTT.

The V call is TRBV4-3, the J call TRBJ1-4; D gene unclear. V shed 1 base and J shed 5 bases, with 11 bases lying between them. The germline V gene has CDR1 LGHNA and CDR2 YSLEER. This CDR3 spans 15 amino acids. The CDR3 sequence is CASSQVRGANEKLFF. For the CDR3, the DNA is TGCGCCAGCAGCCAAGTACGAGGTGCGAATGAAAAACTGTTTTTT.

The chain links TRBV19 to TRBJ2-1; 10 bases match TRBD2. The germline CDR1 and CDR2 sequences are LNHDA and SQIVND (reference sequence). Germline trimming cut 9 bases from V and 7 bases from J; bases unmatched to any gene: 9. The CDR3 has 14 residues. The CDR3 loop reads CASKTSGWANEQFF. The CDR3 DNA reads TGTGCCAGCAAGACTAGCGGGTGGGCGAATGAGCAGTTCTTC.

V gene TRBV5-1 combines with J gene TRBJ1-1; maybe TRBD1 (6 bases). The CDR3 has 14 amino acids. Trimming took off 4 bases at V and 2 bases at J, with 12 bases between the two ends. Germline V gene data show CDR1 as SGHRS and CDR2 as YFSETQ. CDR3 nucleotide sequence: TGCGCCAGCAGCATTCGGACAGACAACACTGAAGCTTTCTTT. It encodes CASSIRTDNTEAFF.

There are a few counts of this clone. The chain links TRBV9 to TRBJ2-7, with 11 nucleotides matching TRBD1. J gave up 2 bases and V 3 bases, and 4 bases lay outside the gene matches. The CDR3 extends over 15 amino acids. Germline CDR1 reads SGDLS; CDR2 reads YYNGEE. The CDR3 loop reads CASSGGDRGTYEQYF. The CDR3 region has the DNA TGTGCCAGCAGCGGGGGGGACAGGGGGACCTACGAGCAGTACTTC.

This clone appeared a single time. The chain recombines TRBV7-2 with TRBJ1-2; 7 nucleotides line up with TRBD1. The V and J ends lost 1 base and 2 bases, in that order; junction bases with no gene match: 4. CDR3 length: 15 residues. Germline-derived CDR1 and CDR2 are SGHTA and FQGNSA. In nucleotides, the CDR3 is TGTGCCAGCAGCTTAGTGGGACAGCAGAACTATGGCTACACCTTC. This encodes CASSLVGQQNYGYTF.

The chain carries TRBV4-2 and TRBJ2-1; TRBD2 matches 10 bases. CDR1 and CDR2 from the germline V gene are LGHNA and YNFKEQ. The CDR3 length is 14 residues. The V segment lost 4 bases and the J segment 8 bases; nucleotides outside the gene matches: 5. The DNA for the CDR3 is TGTGCCAGCAGCCCTAGCGGGAGTGTCTATGAGCAGTTCTTC. Protein product: CASSPSGSVYEQFF.

The gene calls are TRBV7-2 and TRBJ1-4; 7 bases align to TRBD1. The germline V gene encodes CDR1 SGHTA and CDR2 FQGNSA. The CDR3 totals 13 residues. Trimming at V came to 5 bases and at J to 7 bases, leaving 4 bases not matched to a gene. CDR3 sequence reads: CASSPGTVEKLFF. The CDR3 DNA is TGTGCCAGCAGCCCAGGGACAGTTGAAAAACTGTTTTTT. The whole variable domain, filled in from reference TRBV7-2 and TRBJ1-4, reads GAGVSQSPSNKVTEKGKDVELRCDPISGHTALYWYRQSLGQGLEFLIYFQGNSAPDKSGLPSDRFSAERTGGSVSTLTIQRTQQEDSAVYLCASSPGTVEKLFFGSGTQLSVL.

The rearrangement links TRBV7-2 to TRBJ2-3; D remains ambiguous. This CDR3 is built from 13 residues. The germline CDR1 and CDR2 sequences are SGHTA and FQGNSA. Trimming left V 5 bases short and J 4 bases short, with 10 bases between. The CDR3 nucleotides are TGTGCCAGCAGCACCAGTCATGCAGATACGCAGTATTTT. This codes for CASSTSHADTQYF. The whole variable domain, filled in from reference TRBV7-2 and TRBJ2-3, reads GAGVSQSPSNKVTEKGKDVELRCDPISGHTALYWYRQSLGQGLEFLIYFQGNSAPDKSGLPSDRFSAERTGGSVSTLTIQRTQQEDSAVYLCASSTSHADTQYFGPGTRLTVL.

The J gene is TRBJ2-1, the V gene TRBV4-2, with 11 bases that match TRBD1. Germline CDR1 is LGHNA and CDR2 is YNFKEQ. The junction had 3 bases not matched to a gene; V was cut back by 4 bases and J by 4 bases. This CDR3 spans 15 amino acids. The DNA of the CDR3 is TGTGCCAGCAGCCTAGGACAGGGGGCTTACAATGAGCAGTTCTTC. Its translation is CASSLGQGAYNEQFF.

This chain links TRBV5-1 with TRBJ2-6; 9 bases match TRBD2. Trimming took 5 bases from V and 0 from J; bases not matched to a gene: 6. CDR3 length: 17 amino acids. The germline V gene encodes CDR1 SGHRS and CDR2 YFSETQ. The CDR3 DNA is TGCGCCAGCAGTTTTCTAGCGGGAATCTCTGGGGCCAACGTCCTGACTTTC. Translating gives CASSFLAGISGANVLTF.

J is TRBJ2-7 and V is TRBV29-1, with D maybe TRBD2 (7 bases). The CDR3 is 14 amino acids. Trimming stripped 6 bases from V and 2 bases from J, with 17 bases between. In germline, CDR1 is SQVTM, CDR2 ANQGSEA. The DNA for the CDR3 is TGCAGCGTCGGAGGGGGGGGACAAGCCTACGAGCAGTACTTC. It encodes CSVGGGGQAYEQYF.

The sample holds a few counts of this clone. V gene TRBV6-6 combines with J gene TRBJ2-7; the match to TRBD1 covers 10 bases. Trimming took 5 bases from V and 5 from J; bases not matched to a gene: 6. The CDR3 runs to 14 residues. The germline V gene has CDR1 MNHNY and CDR2 SVGAGI (reference sequence). The DNA of the CDR3 is TGTGCCAGCAGTACCCGGGACAGGGGCCACGAGCAGTACTTC. The encoded protein is CASSTRDRGHEQYF.

DNA of the CDR3: TGTGCCAGCAGCTTCGGCCGGGACAGGGGTGAAGCTTTCTTT. Translating it yields CASSFGRDRGEAFF. V and J are TRBV5-6 and TRBJ1-1; 10 nucleotides match TRBD1. The CDR3 has 14 amino acids. V lost 2 bases and J lost 7; bases outside the gene matches: 5. Germline V gives CDR1 SGHDT, CDR2 YYEEEE.

On this clone itself: The junction departs from germline at one end; a sequencing error may be responsible. The chain recombines TRBV7-7 with TRBJ2-5, with D possibly TRBD1 on 5 matching bases. Germline assignment: CDR1 SSHAT and CDR2 FNYEAQ (reference sequence). This CDR3 is built from 13 residues. Here the CDR3 DNA reads TGTGCTAGCAGCTTAGACAGTGGAGAGACCCAGTACTTC. This translates into CASSLDSGETQYF.

This clone was counted only a few times. The chain couples TRBV5-8 to TRBJ2-7, with 8 bases matching TRBD1. Losses at the gene ends were 2 bases for V and 5 bases for J; bases not matched to a gene: 9. The CDR3 is 15 residues long. Germline V gives CDR1 SGHTS, CDR2 YDEGEE. For the CDR3, the DNA is TGTGCCAGCAGCTTAGGCGGACAGGGATCGAACGAGCAGTACTTC. Translating it yields CASSLGGQGSNEQYF.